The clone carrying this TCR beta chain was seen just once. This specimen comes from a study of T cell responses to AZD1222 COVID-19 vaccine. Trimming took off 4 bases at V and 8 bases at J, with 15 bases between the two ends. This CDR3 has 13 residues. CDR1 and CDR2 (germline): SGHRS, YFSETQ. Assay used: immunoSEQ multiplex PCR; TCRdb lists only in-frame clones, some missing. Of approximately 130,000 clones in the sample, approximately 88% are singletons; the top ten hold under 6%. This chain joins TRBV5-1 and TRBJ1-2; D is possibly TRBD1 (6 bases). Specimen: peripheral blood, collected 28 days after the second AZD1222 dose. The TCR originated in an adult who received the AZD1222 COVID-19 vaccine. The CDR3: CASSPRGAQGYTF. CDR3 DNA: TGCGCCAGCAGCCCACGGGGGGCCCAGGGCTACACCTTC.